Here is one T cell receptor (beta chain) with its context. The antigen is not known. This record comes from a study of multiple sclerosis patients with progressive multifocal leukoencephalopathy. Whole-study results and caveats: Findings may reflect JC virus infection or just general immunocompromise. PML-onset expanded TRB clones were detectable before and during natalizumab therapy.

Specified time point: before natalizumab initiation. Before the first natalizumab infusion, T0 blood samples were taken. Assay used: immunoSEQ multiplex PCR; TCRdb lists only in-frame clones, some missing. The sample has more than 30,000 clones; more than 85% are singletons. Sequences were obtained from PBMCs. The TCR sequence derives from a man between 25 and 39 years old with multiple sclerosis.

The CDR3 DNA sequence: TGTGCCAGCAGCGAGACAGTGCTATCACCCCTCCACTTT. Translating it yields CASSETVLSPLHF. This sequence joins TRBV2 and TRBJ1-6, with D perhaps matching TRBD1 (5 bases). The V gene's germline CDR1 is SNHLY and CDR2 FYNNEI. V was clipped by 6 bases and J by 10 bases, with 13 bases between them. The CDR3 has 13 residues.